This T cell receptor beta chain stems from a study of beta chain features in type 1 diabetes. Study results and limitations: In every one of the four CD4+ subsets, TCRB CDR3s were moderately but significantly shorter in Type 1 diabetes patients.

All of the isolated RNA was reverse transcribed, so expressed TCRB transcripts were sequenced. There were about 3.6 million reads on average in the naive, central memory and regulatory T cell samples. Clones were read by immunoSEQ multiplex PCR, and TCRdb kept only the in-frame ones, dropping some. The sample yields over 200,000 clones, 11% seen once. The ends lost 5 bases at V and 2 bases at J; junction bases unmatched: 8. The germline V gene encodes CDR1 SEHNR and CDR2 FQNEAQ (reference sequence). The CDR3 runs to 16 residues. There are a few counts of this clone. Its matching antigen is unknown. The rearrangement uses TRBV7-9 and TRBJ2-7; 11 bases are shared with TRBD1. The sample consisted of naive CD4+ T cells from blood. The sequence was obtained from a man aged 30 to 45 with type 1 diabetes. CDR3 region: CASSGTGTGGPYEQYF. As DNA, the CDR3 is TGTGCCAGCAGCGGAACCGGGACAGGGGGGCCCTACGAGCAGTACTTC.